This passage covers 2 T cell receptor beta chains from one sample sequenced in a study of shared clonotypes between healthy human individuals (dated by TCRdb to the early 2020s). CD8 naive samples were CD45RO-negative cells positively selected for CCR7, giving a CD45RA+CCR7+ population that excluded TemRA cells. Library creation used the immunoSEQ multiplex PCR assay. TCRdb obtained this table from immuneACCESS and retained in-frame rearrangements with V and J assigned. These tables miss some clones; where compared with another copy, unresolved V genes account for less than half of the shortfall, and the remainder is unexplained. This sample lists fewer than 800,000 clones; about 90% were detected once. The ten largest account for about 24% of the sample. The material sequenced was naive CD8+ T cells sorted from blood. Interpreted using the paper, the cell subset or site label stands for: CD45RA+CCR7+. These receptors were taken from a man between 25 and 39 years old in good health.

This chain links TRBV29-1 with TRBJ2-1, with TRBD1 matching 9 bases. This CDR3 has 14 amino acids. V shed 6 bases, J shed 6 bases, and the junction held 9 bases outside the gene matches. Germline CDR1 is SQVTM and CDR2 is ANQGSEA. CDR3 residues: CSVILQGAGNEQFF. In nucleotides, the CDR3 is TGCAGCGTGATCTTACAGGGGGCTGGCAATGAGCAGTTCTTC.

CDR3 region: CASSLGIQETQYF. CDR3 DNA: TGTGCCAGCAGCTTAGGCATTCAAGAGACCCAGTACTTC. The chain combines TRBV7-9 with TRBJ2-5; D is uncertain. The CDR3 covers 13 residues. Germline V gene lookup returns CDR1 SEHNR and CDR2 FQNEAQ (reference sequence). Trimming stripped 1 base from V and 2 bases from J, with 5 bases between.